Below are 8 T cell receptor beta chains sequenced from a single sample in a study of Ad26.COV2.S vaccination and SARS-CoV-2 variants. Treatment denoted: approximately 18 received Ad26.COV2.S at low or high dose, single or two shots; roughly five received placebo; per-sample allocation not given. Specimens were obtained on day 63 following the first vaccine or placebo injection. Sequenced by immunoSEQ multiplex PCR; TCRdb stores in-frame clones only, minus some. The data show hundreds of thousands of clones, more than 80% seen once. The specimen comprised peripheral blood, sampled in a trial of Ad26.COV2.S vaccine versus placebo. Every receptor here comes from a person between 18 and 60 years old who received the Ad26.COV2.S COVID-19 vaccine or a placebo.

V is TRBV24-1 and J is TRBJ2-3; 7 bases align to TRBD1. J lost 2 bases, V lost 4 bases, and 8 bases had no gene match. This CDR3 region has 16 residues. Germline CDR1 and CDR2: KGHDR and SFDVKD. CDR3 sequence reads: CATSDRRQGTTDTQYF. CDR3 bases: TGTGCCACCAGTGACCGAAGACAGGGCACCACAGATACGCAGTATTTT.

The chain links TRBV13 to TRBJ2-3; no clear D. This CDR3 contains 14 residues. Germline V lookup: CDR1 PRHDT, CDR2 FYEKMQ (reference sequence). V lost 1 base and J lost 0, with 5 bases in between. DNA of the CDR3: TGTGCCAGCAGCTTAGCGGTGAGCACAGATACGCAGTATTTT. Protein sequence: CASSLAVSTDTQYF. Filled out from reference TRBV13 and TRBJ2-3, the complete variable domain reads AAGVIQSPRHLIKEKRETATLKCYPIPRHDTVYWYQQGPGQDPQFLISFYEKMQSDKGSIPDRFSAQQFSDYHSELNMSSLELGDSALYFCASSLAVSTDTQYFGPGTRLTVL.

In DNA, the CDR3 is TGTGCCAGCAGCTTGGGACAGGGGGCCGGCACAGATACGCAGTATTTT. This encodes CASSLGQGAGTDTQYF. The chain is built from TRBV5-6 and TRBJ2-3; 10 bases are shared with TRBD1. From germline, CDR1 is SGHDT and CDR2 YYEEEE. The junction had 2 bases not matched to a gene; V was cut back by 0 bases and J by 1 base. The CDR3 is made up of 16 amino acids.

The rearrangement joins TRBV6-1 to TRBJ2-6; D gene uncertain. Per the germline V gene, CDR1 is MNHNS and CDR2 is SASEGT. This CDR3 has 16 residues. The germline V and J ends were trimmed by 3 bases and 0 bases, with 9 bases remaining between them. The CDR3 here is CASSEWARSGANVLTF. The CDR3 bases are TGTGCCAGCAGTGAGTGGGCACGCTCTGGGGCCAACGTCCTGACTTTC.

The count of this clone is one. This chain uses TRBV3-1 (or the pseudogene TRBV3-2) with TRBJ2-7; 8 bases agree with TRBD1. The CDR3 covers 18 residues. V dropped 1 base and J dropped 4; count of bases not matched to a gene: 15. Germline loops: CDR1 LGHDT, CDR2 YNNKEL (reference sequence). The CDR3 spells CASSQAGTGPYEGYEQYF. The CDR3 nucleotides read TGTGCCAGCAGCCAAGCCGGGACAGGCCCCTATGAGGGGTACGAGCAGTACTTC.

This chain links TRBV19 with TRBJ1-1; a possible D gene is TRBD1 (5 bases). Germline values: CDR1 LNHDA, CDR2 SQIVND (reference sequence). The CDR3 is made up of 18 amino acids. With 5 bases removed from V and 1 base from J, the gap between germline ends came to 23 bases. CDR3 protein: CASSADRRKGISNTEAFF. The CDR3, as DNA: TGTGCCAGTAGTGCGGACCGGCGAAAGGGGATATCGAACACTGAAGCTTTCTTT.

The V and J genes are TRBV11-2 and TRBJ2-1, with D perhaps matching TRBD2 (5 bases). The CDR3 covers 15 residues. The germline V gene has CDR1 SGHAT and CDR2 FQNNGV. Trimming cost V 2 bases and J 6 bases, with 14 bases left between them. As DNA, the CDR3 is TGTGCCAGCAGCTTATCGCGGGTATCAGGCAATGAGCAGTTCTTC. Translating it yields CASSLSRVSGNEQFF.

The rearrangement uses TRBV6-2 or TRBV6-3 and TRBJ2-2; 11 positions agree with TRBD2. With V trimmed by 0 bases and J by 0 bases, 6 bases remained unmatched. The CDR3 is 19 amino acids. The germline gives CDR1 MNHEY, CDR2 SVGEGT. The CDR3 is CASSYSGLADKSNTGELFF. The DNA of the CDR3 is TGTGCCAGCAGTTACTCGGGACTAGCGGATAAATCGAACACCGGGGAGCTGTTTTTT.